This T cell receptor beta chain was observed in a study of Ad26.COV2.S vaccination and SARS-CoV-2 variants. Study-wide background: Within the COV1001 Ad26.COV2.S trial arm, the donor was enrolled. Ad26.COV2.S was injected intramuscularly once or twice, 56 days apart.

General study points: The study found higher spike-specific TCR breadth in vaccine than placebo recipients. Non-spike TCR breadth did not differ much between vaccine and placebo recipients.

Of note for this clone: The target antigen is unknown.

There are 16 residues in the CDR3. Germline V gives CDR1 KGHSH, CDR2 LQKENI. With 4 bases removed from V and 0 bases from J, the gap between germline ends came to 13 bases. The treatment: 15 to 20 received Ad26.COV2.S at low or high dose, single or two shots; several received placebo; per-sample allocation not given. Following the first vaccine or placebo injection, samples were taken on day 63. Clones were sequenced by immunoSEQ multiplex PCR, and TCRdb holds only the in-frame ones, with some missing. The sample carries some 340,000 clones, about 86% recorded once. J is TRBJ2-1 and V is TRBV18; the D gene is possibly TRBD2 (5 bases). The receptor was isolated from a person aged 18-65 years who received the Ad26.COV2.S COVID-19 vaccine or a placebo. The sample here was peripheral blood, taken in a trial of Ad26.COV2.S vaccine versus placebo. The CDR3 loop is CASSLLGESSYNEQFF. Written as DNA, the CDR3 is TGTGCCAGCTCACTCCTCGGGGAAAGCTCCTACAATGAGCAGTTCTTC.